This entry lists 6 T cell receptor beta chains sequenced from one sample in a study of type 1 regulatory T cells. Each CDR3 protein is one row after TCRdb ran MiXCR on the reads. The sample holds about 60,000 distinct CDR3 sequences, approximately 47% seen once. For these receptors, no antigen is known. The sequenced material came from cultured non-Tr1 T cells, either the whole culture or a sorted T cell fraction (not recorded which). Receptor source: a human donor in good health.

J is TRBJ1-5 and V is TRBV12-5; D ambiguous. V was pared by 3 bases and J by 6 bases, with 9 bases between. In germline, CDR1 is LGHNT, CDR2 FRNRAP. The CDR3 has 13 residues. In DNA, the CDR3 is TGTGCTAGTGGTTTATGGGAGAGTCAGCCCCAGCATTTT. It yields the protein CASGLWESQPQHF. The whole variable domain, remainder taken from reference TRBV12-5 and TRBJ1-5, is DARVTQTPRHKVTEMGQEVTMRCQPILGHNTVFWYRQTMMQGLELLAYFRNRAPLDDSGMPKDRFSAEMPDATLATLKIQPSEPRDSAVYFCASGLWESQPQHFGDGTRLSIL.

This rearrangement joins TRBV15 to TRBJ1-1; TRBD1 matches 8 bases. The germline V gene has CDR1 LNHNV and CDR2 YYDKDF (reference sequence). V dropped 3 bases and J dropped 5; count of bases not matched to a gene: 14. CDR3 length: 17 residues. CDR3 sequence reads: CATSSRRDRLRGTEAFF. The CDR3 DNA reads TGTGCCACCAGCAGCCGCCGGGACAGGCTACGTGGGACTGAAGCTTTCTTT.

This clonotype was seen a single time. The chain joins TRBV5-1 to TRBJ2-3; 9 bases match TRBD2. After removal of 1 base from V and 3 bases from J, the junction contained 12 bases not matched to a gene. This CDR3 is built from 18 residues. The germline V gene has CDR1 SGHRS and CDR2 YFSETQ. Here the CDR3 reads CASSLLYVGGGGTDTQYF. CDR3 DNA sequence: TGCGCCAGCAGCTTGTTATATGTTGGCGGGGGGGGTACAGATACGCAGTATTTT.

The rearrangement uses TRBV7-2 and TRBJ2-1, with a weak D call TRBD1 (5 bases). CDR1 SGHTA and CDR2 FQGNSA come from the germline V gene. The CDR3 length is 12 residues. V was trimmed by 4 bases and J by 13 bases, leaving 14 bases between them. Here the CDR3 reads CASSSRTSPQFF. The CDR3 bases are TGTGCCAGCAGCTCAAGGACAAGCCCTCAGTTCTTC.

This clonotype has only a few counts. The J gene is TRBJ2-1, the V gene TRBV5-1; 9 bases align to TRBD1. Germline lookup yields CDR1 SGHRS and CDR2 YFSETQ. Losses at the gene ends were 4 bases for V and 6 bases for J; bases not matched to a gene: 8. The CDR3 spans 15 residues. The CDR3 is CASSDQGQGGNEQFF. The CDR3 DNA reads as TGCGCCAGCAGCGACCAGGGACAGGGAGGCAATGAGCAGTTCTTC.

This clonotype appeared a few times. The CDR3 spells CASSQDADSYGYTF. In DNA, the CDR3 is TGTGCCAGCAGCCAAGACGCCGATTCTTATGGCTACACCTTC. V is TRBV3-1 and J is TRBJ1-2, with D unclear. Germline CDR1 is LGHDT and CDR2 is YNNKEL (reference sequence). The CDR3 extends over 14 amino acids. V was cut by 0 bases and J by 5 bases, with 10 bases left in between.